Sequencing of this T cell receptor (beta chain) was carried out in a study of T cell responses to AZD1222 COVID-19 vaccine. Germline assignment: CDR1 SGHRS and CDR2 YFSETQ. Trimming took 4 bases from V and 3 from J, leaving 19 bases between them. The CDR3 runs 16 residues. The repertoire was sequenced with immunoSEQ multiplex PCR; TCRdb's copy has only in-frame clones and lacks some. The table has 140,000 to 150,000 clones, 80% to 95% seen once. The sequences come from peripheral blood, collected on day 0 of AZD1222 vaccination. This rearrangement joins TRBV5-1 to TRBJ1-1; TRBD1 is a possible D gene (5 bases). The TCR sequence derives from an adult in good health. The CDR3 DNA sequence: TGCGCCAGCAGCCCGTTTCCCGGGACCTACGACACTGAAGCTTTCTTT. This encodes CASSPFPGTYDTEAFF.